This T cell receptor (beta chain) was profiled in a study of blood T cells in healthy people across ages. Overall study results and limits: Age advanced and TCR beta diversity per million T cells fell, roughly linearly.

Isolated per sample were at least 7 million PBMCs. Of note for this clonotype: Its antigen is as yet unknown.

PCR was performed a second time for roughly 7 to 11 cycles using a sample-barcoded 5' primer and a J-beta primer mix. Tagging of each cDNA molecule was performed by a template-switch adaptor with 12 random nucleotides. A single record per CDR3 protein comes from TCRdb applying MiXCR to the 5' RACE reads. The sample carries some 710,000 distinct CDR3 sequences, about 45% recorded once. The TCR sequence derives from an elderly man in good health. The source material was blood.

The CDR3 DNA sequence: TGTGCCAGCAGTTCCCCGGGGCACTACGAGCAGTACTTC. Protein product: CASSSPGHYEQYF. The J gene is TRBJ2-7, the V gene TRBV28, with D perhaps matching TRBD1 or TRBD2 (5 bases each). This CDR3 contains 13 residues. Germline CDR1 MDHEN, CDR2 SYDVKM. Deletions cut 4 bases from V and 3 bases from J, with 10 bases between.